Following are 9 T cell receptor beta chains from one sample sequenced in a study of memory CD4+ T cells and cytomegalovirus serostatus. Profiling relied on immunoSEQ multiplex PCR, and the TCRdb table lists in-frame clones only, not all of them. This table holds 50,000 to 75,000 clones, roughly four fifths found once. Single viable CD3+CD4+CD8-CD45RO+ cells were sorted as the memory CD4+ T cells. Sequencing was carried out using memory CD4+ T cells from blood. The source of these receptors is an adult in good health and CMV-seronegative.

V usage is TRBV11-2 and J usage is TRBJ2-5, with D hard to call. Deletions cut 0 bases from V and 3 bases from J, with 5 bases between. Germline CDR1 and CDR2: SGHAT and FQNNGV. The CDR3 runs to 13 residues. CDR3 nucleotide sequence: TGTGCCAGCAGCTTAGATAACGAAGAGACCCAGTACTTC. It yields the protein CASSLDNEETQYF.

The chain couples TRBV5-1 to TRBJ2-3, with 13 bases matching TRBD2. From germline, CDR1 is SGHRS and CDR2 YFSETQ. CDR3 length: 16 amino acids. The V and J ends lost 4 bases and 6 bases, in that order; junction bases with no gene match: 8. CDR3 residues: CASSPGLAGRFDTQYF. CDR3 sequence (DNA): TGCGCCAGCAGCCCGGGACTAGCGGGGCGTTTCGATACGCAGTATTTT.

This clone was counted a few times. The chain combines TRBV25-1 with TRBJ1-1; D is uncertain. V gave up 3 bases and J gave up 1 base, with 3 bases separating them. CDR3 size: 12 residues. Germline V gene sequence: CDR1 MGHDK, CDR2 SYGVNS. CDR3 sequence: CASSERNTEAFF. CDR3 DNA sequence: TGTGCCAGCAGTGAGCGGAACACTGAAGCTTTCTTT. Full variable domain (rest looked up from reference TRBV25-1 and TRBJ1-1): EADIYQTPRYLVIGTGKKITLECSQTMGHDKMYWYQQDPGMELHLIHYSYGVNSTEKGDLSSESTVSRIRTEHFPLTLESARPSHTSQYLCASSERNTEAFFGQGTRLTVV.

The chain joins TRBV7-3 to TRBJ1-1, with D possibly matching TRBD1 (5 bases). The germline V gene has CDR1 SGHTA and CDR2 FQGTGA. V was shortened by 3 bases and J by 3 bases, with 11 bases between the two germline ends. This CDR3 is built from 14 residues. The CDR3 reads CASSFGGRDTEAFF. Here the CDR3 DNA reads TGTGCCAGCAGCTTTGGGGGGAGGGACACTGAAGCTTTCTTT.

This clone was observed a few times. The chain employs TRBV29-1 and TRBJ2-7; TRBD1 matches 7 bases. V lost 7 bases to trimming and J lost 3 bases; unmatched junction nucleotides: 6. The CDR3 totals 12 residues. The germline V gene has CDR1 SQVTM and CDR2 ANQGSEA. In DNA, the CDR3 is TGCAGCGCAGAGGGGGCGGGCTACGAGCAGTACTTC. Its protein is CSAEGAGYEQYF.

This chain connects TRBV18 to TRBJ2-5, with 7 bases identical to TRBD2. The junction had 5 bases not matched to a gene; V was cut back by 6 bases and J by 1 base. This CDR3 contains 14 residues. Per germline, CDR1 KGHSH and CDR2 LQKENI. CDR3 in amino acids: CASSSASGQETQYF. The CDR3 DNA sequence: TGTGCCAGCTCGTCTGCTAGCGGCCAAGAGACCCAGTACTTC. Using reference TRBV18 and TRBJ2-5 for the parts outside the CDR3, the full variable domain is NAGVMQNPRHLVRRRGQEARLRCSPMKGHSHVYWYRQLPEEGLKFMVYLQKENIIDESGMPKERFSAEFPKEGPSILRIQQVVRGDSAAYFCASSSASGQETQYFGPGTRLLVL.

The chain has TRBV13 and TRBJ2-1; 9 bases are a match to TRBD2. With 6 bases clipped from V and 7 bases from J, the junction kept 16 bases outside the gene matches. Germline V CDR1 and CDR2: PRHDT, FYEKMQ (reference sequence). The CDR3 is 17 amino acids. This chain's CDR3 is CASSPIGRGGAFNEQFF. The CDR3 bases are TGTGCCAGCAGTCCTATTGGGCGCGGGGGGGCCTTTAATGAGCAGTTCTTC. Based on the CDR3 plus reference TRBV13 and TRBJ2-1, the full variable domain is AAGVIQSPRHLIKEKRETATLKCYPIPRHDTVYWYQQGPGQDPQFLISFYEKMQSDKGSIPDRFSAQQFSDYHSELNMSSLELGDSALYFCASSPIGRGGAFNEQFFGPGTRLTVL.

The rearrangement links TRBV5-4 to TRBJ2-3; no clear D. The CDR3 length is 15 residues. V was shortened by 0 bases and J by 3 bases, with 11 bases between the two germline ends. CDR1 and CDR2 from the germline V gene are SGHNT and YYREEE (reference sequence). The CDR3 DNA reads TGTGCCAGCAGCTTGGGCAGTTCTGGGACAGATACGCAGTATTTT. Translating gives CASSLGSSGTDTQYF.

This clone showed up just once. The J gene is TRBJ1-5, the V gene TRBV25-1; perhaps TRBD1 as D (5 bases). The CDR3 spans 14 residues. CDR1 MGHDK and CDR2 SYGVNS come from the germline V gene. V was pared by 1 base and J by 4 bases, with 8 bases between. In DNA, the CDR3 is TGTGCCAGCAGTGAATGGGGGGGGAATCAGCCCCAGCATTTT. Protein: CASSEWGGNQPQHF.